A single sample gave rise to the 7 T cell receptor beta chains below, sequenced in a study of T cells in Graves' hyperthyroidism and ophthalmopathy. Regions amplified from RNA transcripts were the TCR beta CDR3 regions. RT-PCR in the first round (using the HTBI primer set) targeted the TCR CDR3. TCRdb recomputed calls from the multiplex PCR reads with MiXCR, one row per CDR3 protein. The data contain some 200,000 distinct CDR3 sequences, roughly a sixth of them seen just once; the ten biggest clones take up more than 50%. Input material: blood. The receptors stem from a woman aged 50 to 60 with Graves' hyperthyroidism.

This chain connects TRBV7-8 to TRBJ2-7; the D gene is possibly TRBD2 (5 bases). V was clipped by 10 bases and J by 4 bases, with 23 bases between them. The CDR3 is made up of 15 amino acids. The V gene's germline CDR1 is SGHVS and CDR2 FQNEAQ. CDR3: CATREALGLEYEQYF. CDR3 bases: TGTGCCACCCGGGAAGCTTTGGGGTTGGAGTACGAGCAGTACTTC.

This clonotype appeared a few times. The rearrangement joins TRBV14 to TRBJ2-3; 8 bases fit TRBD2. V trimming: 3 bases; J trimming: 3 bases; junction bases outside the gene matches: 11. This CDR3 is 17 amino acids long. The V gene's germline CDR1 is SGHDN and CDR2 FVKESK. CDR3 DNA sequence: TGTGCCAGCAGCCACCCCTCAAGCGGGAGTTTGACAGATACGCAGTATTTT. Protein sequence: CASSHPSSGSLTDTQYF.

This clonotype has a count of ten or more. J is TRBJ2-7 and V is TRBV12-3 or TRBV12-4, with TRBD2 matching over 13 bases. V trimming: 6 bases; J trimming: 5 bases; junction bases outside the gene matches: 10. The CDR3 is 16 residues long. The CDR3 nucleotides read TGTGCCAGCAGGAGCACCCGGACTAGCGGGAGTCACGAGCAGTACTTC. This sequence encodes CASRSTRTSGSHEQYF.

For the CDR3, the DNA is TGTGCCAGCAGCCCATACCTAACGGGAGGATGGAATGAGCAGTTCTTC. Encoded protein: CASSPYLTGGWNEQFF. The chain has TRBV11-2 and TRBJ2-1; 7 nucleotides align to TRBD2. Germline V gene lookup returns CDR1 SGHAT and CDR2 FQNNGV. This CDR3 region has 16 residues. V dropped 5 bases and J dropped 7; count of bases not matched to a gene: 14.

This clonotype was detected only a few times. The CDR3 protein is CASSQGLTSGRNTYEQYF. Written as DNA, the CDR3 is TGTGCCAGCAGCCAAGGGCTGACTAGCGGGAGGAATACCTACGAGCAGTACTTC. This chain links TRBV14 with TRBJ2-7, with 13 bases lining up with TRBD2. V was clipped by 1 base and J by 2 bases; unmatched bases: 8. CDR3 size: 18 residues. Germline V gene lookup returns CDR1 SGHDN and CDR2 FVKESK.

This clonotype was seen repeatedly, ten times or more. This chain connects TRBV11-3 to TRBJ2-1; D could derive from TRBD1 or TRBD2 (5 bases each). CDR3 length: 12 amino acids. CDR1 and CDR2 (germline): SGHNT, YENEEA. Trimming cost V 8 bases and J 10 bases, with 15 bases left between them. CDR3 in amino acids: CASSDGAREQFF. CDR3 DNA: TGTGCCAGCTCAGACGGGGCTCGGGAGCAGTTCTTC.

The chain uses TRBV28 and TRBJ2-3; D remains ambiguous. Germline CDR1 MDHEN, CDR2 SYDVKM. This CDR3 contains 17 residues. Deletions cut 4 bases from V and 0 bases from J, with 17 bases between. The CDR3 nucleotides are TGTGCCAGCAGTTCCCACCTTGGAGCGTCTAGCACAGATACGCAGTATTTT. This translates into CASSSHLGASSTDTQYF. The full variable domain, with the rest looked up from reference TRBV28 and TRBJ2-3, is DVKVTQSSRYLVKRTGEKVFLECVQDMDHENMFWYRQDPGLGLRLIYFSYDVKMKEKGDIPEGYSVSREKKERFSLILESASTNQTSMYLCASSSHLGASSTDTQYFGPGTRLTVL.